This T cell receptor (beta chain) was found in a study of tumor-infiltrating lymphocytes in primary liver carcinoma (TCRdb year 2017). In terms of the full investigation: The five patients, three men and two women aged 30 to 69 years, had hepatocellular carcinoma (four) or combined HCC and intrahepatic cholangiocarcinoma (one). The five patients had tumors of stage T1-T3 N0M0, with maximum diameters ranging from 4.2 to 10 cm. Roughly 3.65 to 8 million productive TCRbeta reads were obtained per sample, and no significant difference in read depth was found between tissue types. Across five regions of each liver tumor, along with adjacent normal tissue and blood, the study brought together TCRbeta repertoire sequencing, expression microarrays and whole-exome sequencing. A total of around 35 specimens from 5 patients went through TCRbeta repertoire sequencing, namely 25 tumor regions, 5 adjacent noncancerous liver tissues and 5 peripheral blood samples. To link TCRbeta repertoire diversity with the local molecular phenotype, the approximately 25 tumor region samples were profiled using Agilent mRNA microarrays. Technical replicate repertoires showed high reproducibility, with mean shared-clone rates roughly 0.87 and correlation coefficients above 0.95.

TCRbeta-specific cDNA was reverse-transcribed from about 500 ng total RNA using a constant-region primer and ProtoScript II reverse transcriptase. Three nested multiplex PCR rounds, following a slightly modified ARM-PCR procedure, were used to build the TCRbeta libraries. Each of the first two PCR rounds ran for approximately 10 cycles using multiplex TRBV1-TRBV30 forward primers together with a Cbeta reverse primer. Sample barcodes and Illumina adapters were attached in a final 25-cycle PCR using Deep VentR polymerase. Before sequencing, amplicons of 200-500 bp were gel-purified using a QIAquick gel extraction kit. TCRbeta amplicons were sequenced on an Illumina HiSeq 2500 with 250-bp paired-end reads. As for the original processing: Quality trimming of reads was performed with Trimmomatic v0.33, and paired reads were merged with FLASH v1.2.11 so that full CDR3 sequences could be recovered. V, D and J germline segments were assigned to the rearranged TCRbeta sequences using MiGEC v1.2.1b. Clonotype statistics, along with Shannon-Wiener diversity indices, were calculated using VDJtools v1.0.0. Except for diversity analysis, only the 250 most abundant clonotypes of each sample were used in subsequent analyses to reduce sampling bias. The public sequencing data were trimmed at Q25 with fastp and processed into clonotypes with MiXCR by TCRdb, which kept only in-frame beta chains. All rows with the same CDR3 protein become a single entry with the most common DNA and genes. The V and J calls were not made by the authors but by TCRdb's processing. Recorded for this sample are 50,000 to 70,000 distinct CDR3 sequences; 65% to 80% of them occurred a single time. The top ten hold roughly 60% of the sample.

Broader findings and caveats from the paper: A significantly larger repertoire fraction was made up by the top 250 clones in tumors than in blood (p = 0.039). Repertoire overlap was found to be higher between tumor regions (mean about 35%) than between tumor-adjacent (around 17%) or tumor-blood (roughly 15%) pairs, consistent with antigen-driven expansion. With just a handful of patients in the study, the authors point out that the findings should be validated in a larger study. Only about 8-24% of top clones were present in all five regions of a tumor, suggesting spatial heterogeneity of tumor-infiltrating T cells. Because the samples were bulk and unsorted, CD4+ and CD8+ T cell repertoires could not be compared. Only the TCR beta chain was sequenced, so true repertoire diversity is likely underestimated because unpaired alpha chains were not captured.

For CDR1 and CDR2, the germline V gene lists MGHRA and YSYEKL. Trimming takes 8 bases off V and 3 bases off J; junction bases not matched to a gene: 13. 16 amino acids form the CDR3, both terminal residues included. The read is trimmed to its CDR3 DNA, 48 bases read in frame from base 1. Remarks on this clonotype: Its binding antigen is unknown. It is likely a read error, because the conserved phenylalanine at the end of the CDR3 is missing.

Total RNA and DNA were co-extracted without cell sorting from approximately 20-30 mg of bulk tissue using the AllPrep DNA/RNA mini kit. Roughly five patients with histopathologically diagnosed primary liver carcinoma underwent surgical resection in China between November 2015 and 2016. Chronic HBV infection was present in the patients, and the patients were treatment-naive at sampling. Five spatially separated regions were sampled per tumor: superior, inferior, left-lateral and right-lateral poles, plus the tumor centre. More than 75% viable tumor cells were found by histology in every tumor sample. Each fresh piece of tumor and adjacent tissue was cut in two, with one half stored in RNAlater at -80 degrees C and the other half sent for histology.

The rearranged chain carries TRBV4-1 and TRBJ1-2; 9 middle bases align to TRBD1. Sequenced input: liver tumor tissue from sampling region 2. The cell subset or site label on this specimen signifies: tumor region T2, inferior pole. The sequence was collected from a man in his forties or fifties with primary liver carcinoma and hepatitis B virus infection. The CDR3 protein sequence reads: CASGSTGGRSDYGYTV. The DNA sequence follows: TGCGCCAGCGGGTCGACAGGGGGAAGATCGGACTATGGCTACACCGTC.